A selection of T cell receptor beta chains follows, all from one sample in a study of blood T cell repertoires in COVID-19. The table came from immunoSEQ multiplex PCR; TCRdb's copy has only in-frame clones and leaves some out. The table lists around 460,000 clones, around 90% of them singletons. Sequenced input: peripheral blood. The source is a man aged 18-30 years with COVID-19, enrolled during active disease. The CDR3 runs from the conserved cysteine through the conserved F or W. Each record gives: J gene, D gene, V gene, clone size, CDR3 DNA, CDR3 protein. The D gene is left open where the match is weak. Size values are once, few and many counts, or a class for expanded clones, and some rows have none.

J: TRBJ2-5; D: NA; V: TRBV3-1/TRBV3-2; size: NA; DNA: TGTGCCAGCAGCCAAGTGAGCTTCCAAGAGACCCAGTACTTC; CDR3: CASSQVSFQETQYF
J: TRBJ1-5; D: NA; V: TRBV10-2; size: NA; DNA: TGCGCCAGCAGTGACGGGTATAGCAATCAGCCCCAGCATTTT; CDR3: CASSDGYSNQPQHF
J: TRBJ2-5; D: TRBD1; V: TRBV5-1; size: few; DNA: TGCGCCAGCAGCTTGGTCCAGGGGGCGGATGTGGAGACCCAGTACTTC; CDR3: CASSLVQGADVETQYF
J: TRBJ1-1; D: NA; V: TRBV6-1; size: NA; DNA: TGTGCCAGCAGTGAAGCGGGCAGCGGAAGCGCTGAAGCTTTCTTT; CDR3: CASSEAGSGSAEAFF
J: TRBJ1-2; D: NA; V: TRBV4-1; size: NA; DNA: TGCGCCAGCAGCCACGGCGGCTACTATGGCTACACCTTC; CDR3: CASSHGGYYGYTF
J: TRBJ2-1; D: NA; V: TRBV27; size: once; DNA: TGTGCCAGCAGTTTCAGGAACAATGAGCAGTTCTTC; CDR3: CASSFRNNEQFF
J: TRBJ1-2; D: TRBD1; V: TRBV19; size: once; DNA: TGTGCCAGTAGTAAGGGACAGGGCTCGATTCGGAGCTACACCTTC; CDR3: CASSKGQGSIRSYTF
J: TRBJ1-2; D: NA; V: TRBV5-4; size: NA; DNA: TGTGCCAGCAGCTTGGGGCTAGGGGATAACTATGGCTACACCTTC; CDR3: CASSLGLGDNYGYTF
J: TRBJ2-2; D: NA; V: TRBV5-6; size: few; DNA: TGTGCCAGCAGCTTTGAAGCCAGGGACACCGGGGAGCTGTTTTTT; CDR3: CASSFEARDTGELFF
J: TRBJ1-4; D: NA; V: TRBV18; size: NA; DNA: TGTGCCAGCTCACCAGGGCCGTTAGACGCAACTAATGAAAAACTGTTTTTT; CDR3: CASSPGPLDATNEKLFF
J: TRBJ2-5; D: TRBD1; V: TRBV2; size: NA; DNA: TGTGCCAGCAGTCGGACAGGGAGACAAGAGACCCAGTACTTC; CDR3: CASSRTGRQETQYF
J: TRBJ2-2; D: NA; V: TRBV19; size: NA; DNA: TGTGCCAGTAGTATCGGAGGGGGCCGAGTGTCCGGGGAGCTGTTTTTT; CDR3: CASSIGGGRVSGELFF
J: TRBJ2-1; D: NA; V: TRBV6-5; size: NA; DNA: TGTGCCAGCAGTCGACCGGGGAACAATGAGCAGTTCTTC; CDR3: CASSRPGNNEQFF
J: TRBJ2-7; D: NA; V: TRBV7-8; size: NA; DNA: TGTGCCAGCAGCCTGGGGACACCCGAGCAGTACTTC; CDR3: CASSLGTPEQYF
J: TRBJ1-1; D: NA; V: TRBV20-1; size: NA; DNA: TGCAGTGCCACGACACACACTGAAGCTTTCTTT; CDR3: CSATTHTEAFF
J: TRBJ2-6; D: TRBD1; V: TRBV10-3; size: NA; DNA: TGTGCCATCGAGACGGGACAGGGTACTGGGGCCAACGTCCTGACTTTC; CDR3: CAIETGQGTGANVLTF
J: TRBJ2-5; D: TRBD1; V: TRBV14; size: NA; DNA: TGTGCCAGCCGGTCGGACAGGGATAAGACCCAGTACTTC; CDR3: CASRSDRDKTQYF
J: TRBJ2-3; D: TRBD2; V: TRBV5-6; size: NA; DNA: TGTGCCACCCGACTAGCGGGAGGAGATACGCAGTATTTT; CDR3: CATRLAGGDTQYF
J: TRBJ2-5; D: TRBD2; V: TRBV4-1; size: NA; DNA: TGCGCCAGCAGCCAAGTGATGCTCGGCGGGACTAGCGGGGAAGAGACCCAGTACTTC; CDR3: CASSQVMLGGTSGEETQYF
J: TRBJ1-6; D: NA; V: TRBV28; size: NA; DNA: TGTGCCAGCAGTGGAGAGATGCCACCCCTCCACTTT; CDR3: CASSGEMPPLHF
J: TRBJ2-3; D: TRBD2; V: TRBV5-1; size: NA; DNA: TGCGCCAGCAACTTGGTAGGGACCGGTGCGGGAGGGAGCACAGATACGCAGTATTTT; CDR3: CASNLVGTGAGGSTDTQYF
J: TRBJ1-2; D: NA; V: TRBV20-1; size: NA; DNA: TGCAGTGCTAGTTTGGGCAATCCCCACACCTTC; CDR3: CSASLGNPHTF
J: TRBJ2-7; D: TRBD1; V: TRBV2; size: NA; DNA: TGTGCCAGCAAGGGACAGGGGGCGGGAGAGCAGTACTTC; CDR3: CASKGQGAGEQYF
J: TRBJ2-5; D: NA; V: TRBV6-5; size: NA; DNA: TGTGCCAGCAGTTTTGGGCCGAAGCAAGAGACCCAGTACTTC; CDR3: CASSFGPKQETQYF
J: TRBJ1-1; D: NA; V: TRBV3-1/TRBV3-2; size: NA; DNA: TGTGCCAGCAGCCAAGGGGTATTGAACAGCAACACTGAAGCTTTCTTT; CDR3: CASSQGVLNSNTEAFF
J: TRBJ2-1; D: TRBD1; V: TRBV14; size: NA; DNA: TGTGCCAGCAGCCTTGGGACAGTTGATTACAATGAGCAGTTCTTC; CDR3: CASSLGTVDYNEQFF
J: TRBJ2-5; D: TRBD2; V: TRBV6-1; size: NA; DNA: TGTGCCAGCAGTGACCCCCCCAGCGGGATAAGAAGGGAGACCCAGTACTTC; CDR3: CASSDPPSGIRRETQYF
J: TRBJ1-2; D: NA; V: TRBV27; size: NA; DNA: TGTGCCAGCAGTGGGGGGGGCAGGGCCAACTATGGCTACACCTTC; CDR3: CASSGGGRANYGYTF
J: TRBJ2-1; D: TRBD1; V: TRBV5-4; size: NA; DNA: TGTGCCAGCAGCCACAGGGGGCTATGGGATGAGCAGTTCTTC; CDR3: CASSHRGLWDEQFF
J: TRBJ1-1; D: NA; V: TRBV6-5; size: NA; DNA: TGTGCCAGCACCCGGGGGATGAACACTGAAGCTTTCTTT; CDR3: CASTRGMNTEAFF
J: TRBJ2-7; D: NA; V: TRBV5-1; size: NA; DNA: TGCGCCAGCAGCTTTAGAAGCTCCTACGAGCAGTACTTC; CDR3: CASSFRSSYEQYF
J: TRBJ2-5; D: TRBD1; V: TRBV18; size: NA; DNA: TGTGCCAGCTCACCACCGGGGACAGCGGCCAGAGGAGAGACCCAGTACTTC; CDR3: CASSPPGTAARGETQYF
J: TRBJ2-7; D: TRBD2; V: TRBV27; size: NA; DNA: TGTGCCAGCAGTTTACGGATGGGCGGGGGGGCAAACTACGAGCAGTACTTC; CDR3: CASSLRMGGGANYEQYF
J: TRBJ2-7; D: NA; V: TRBV12-5; size: NA; DNA: TGTGCTAGTGGTTTGGGAGCAGGGCTCGAGCAGTACTTC; CDR3: CASGLGAGLEQYF
J: TRBJ1-5; D: TRBD1; V: TRBV4-1; size: NA; DNA: TGCGCCAGCAGCCTCACCGGGACAGGGCGAGATCAGCCCCAGCATTTT; CDR3: CASSLTGTGRDQPQHF
J: TRBJ1-1; D: NA; V: TRBV12-5; size: NA; DNA: TGTGCTAGTGGTTTGGTACGAGGGACTGAAGCTTTCTTT; CDR3: CASGLVRGTEAFF
J: TRBJ1-2; D: NA; V: TRBV7-9; size: NA; DNA: TGTGCCAGCAGCCCTGCTGCCGGGTCCCGCAGCTATGGCTACACCTTC; CDR3: CASSPAAGSRSYGYTF
J: TRBJ2-7; D: TRBD1; V: TRBV6-5; size: few; DNA: TGTGCCAGCAGCTACAGGGACAGGGGGTACGAGCAGTACTTC; CDR3: CASSYRDRGYEQYF
J: TRBJ1-1; D: NA; V: TRBV5-1; size: once; DNA: TGCGCCAGCAGGGGGCAAATGGAGACTGAAGCTTTCTTT; CDR3: CASRGQMETEAFF
J: TRBJ1-2; D: TRBD1; V: TRBV2; size: NA; DNA: TGTGCCAGCAGAGGACAGGGAGATGGCTACACCTTC; CDR3: CASRGQGDGYTF
J: TRBJ1-1; D: NA; V: TRBV5-1; size: NA; DNA: TGCGCCAGCAGCTTCGCTAAGTCCATGAACACTGAAGCTTTCTTT; CDR3: CASSFAKSMNTEAFF
J: TRBJ1-6; D: NA; V: TRBV27; size: NA; DNA: TGTGCCAGCAGTTTGCAGGGTTGGAATTCACCCCTCCACTTT; CDR3: CASSLQGWNSPLHF
J: TRBJ1-4; D: NA; V: TRBV3-1/TRBV3-2; size: NA; DNA: TGTGCCAGCAGCCAAGGGAGGCTTCGGGAAAAACTGTTTTTT; CDR3: CASSQGRLREKLFF
J: TRBJ1-1; D: TRBD1; V: TRBV6-6; size: once; DNA: TGTGCCAGCAGGGGACAGACTGAAGCTTTCTTT; CDR3: CASRGQTEAFF
J: TRBJ2-7; D: NA; V: TRBV6-1; size: NA; DNA: TGTGCCAGCAGTGAAGGGTCGGCGGGTGTTGCCTACGAGCAGTACTTC; CDR3: CASSEGSAGVAYEQYF
J: TRBJ2-3; D: NA; V: TRBV6-5; size: NA; DNA: TGTGCCAGCAGGTCCGGGACAATCAATACGCAGTATTTT; CDR3: CASRSGTINTQYF
J: TRBJ2-7; D: TRBD1; V: TRBV7-8; size: NA; DNA: TGTGCCAGCAAGGGTCAGGGGGCTACCGAGCAGTACTTC; CDR3: CASKGQGATEQYF
J: TRBJ2-7; D: TRBD1; V: TRBV15; size: NA; DNA: TGTGCCACCAGCAGAGTGAGGAGGCAGACAGGGGCCGAGCAGTACTTC; CDR3: CATSRVRRQTGAEQYF
J: TRBJ2-3; D: TRBD1; V: TRBV3-1/TRBV3-2; size: NA; DNA: TGTGCCAGCTCCGCAGACAGGGGGCCAGTGGCAGATACGCAGTATTTT; CDR3: CASSADRGPVADTQYF
J: TRBJ2-1; D: TRBD2; V: TRBV9; size: NA; DNA: TGTGCCAGCAGCGACGGGACTAGCGGGCAGAATGAGCAGTTCTTC; CDR3: CASSDGTSGQNEQFF
J: TRBJ2-5; D: TRBD2; V: TRBV5-4; size: NA; DNA: TGTGCCAGCAGCCCCGGGAGACTAGCGGGGGGTTCGTACCAAGAGACCCAGTACTTC; CDR3: CASSPGRLAGGSYQETQYF
J: TRBJ2-2; D: TRBD1; V: TRBV5-6; size: NA; DNA: TGTGCCAGCAGCTTGCGCCTTACAGGGGCAAACACCGGGGAGCTGTTTTTT; CDR3: CASSLRLTGANTGELFF
J: TRBJ2-7; D: TRBD1; V: TRBV5-3; size: NA; DNA: TGTGCCAGAAGCTTGCGTCAGGGGGTGTACGAGCAGTACTTC; CDR3: CARSLRQGVYEQYF
J: TRBJ2-1; D: TRBD2; V: TRBV9; size: NA; DNA: TGTGCCAGCCCCCCTAAGGGCGGGGGGTACAATGAGCAGTTCTTC; CDR3: CASPPKGGGYNEQFF
J: TRBJ1-5; D: TRBD1; V: TRBV2; size: NA; DNA: TGTGCCAGCAAGGACAGGGGCGAACAGCCCCAGCATTTT; CDR3: CASKDRGEQPQHF
J: TRBJ1-3; D: NA; V: TRBV10-3; size: NA; DNA: TGTGCCATCAGCCCCACAGGGAATGCTGGAAACACCATATATTTT; CDR3: CAISPTGNAGNTIYF
J: TRBJ1-6; D: NA; V: TRBV13; size: NA; DNA: TGTGCCAGCAGCTTAGAACAGGGTTACTCACCCCTCCACTTT; CDR3: CASSLEQGYSPLHF
J: TRBJ2-7; D: NA; V: TRBV2; size: NA; DNA: TGTGCCAGCAGTGAAAGGGAGTACGAGCAGTACTTC; CDR3: CASSEREYEQYF